This passage covers 30 T cell receptor beta chains from one sample sequenced in a study of T-cell memory formation after mild COVID-19. MiXCR, run by TCRdb on the 5' RACE reads, gives a single entry per CDR3 protein. Of fewer than 50,000 distinct CDR3 sequences in the sample, roughly 7% were seen once. Sequencing used PBMCs or a T cell subset sorted from them (not recorded which). These receptors were obtained from an adult who had mild COVID-19 (a few samples of this study predate the infection). Cell type and time point are not known.

This clonotype is categorized as medium-sized. The V and J genes are TRBV25-1 and TRBJ2-3; D perhaps matches TRBD2 (6 bases). CDR1 is MGHDK and CDR2 is SYGVNS in the germline V gene. Deletions cut 6 bases from V and 3 bases from J, with 16 bases between. This CDR3 comprises 15 residues. The CDR3 is CASSSSVERTDTQYF. The DNA for the CDR3 is TGTGCCAGCAGCTCTAGCGTGGAGAGAACAGATACGCAGTATTTT.

This clonotype was counted a few times. The rearrangement joins TRBV6-5 to TRBJ2-5; TRBD2 aligns across 13 bases. The CDR3 runs 18 residues. V lost 4 bases, J lost 9 bases, and 17 bases stayed unmatched. Germline V gene data show CDR1 as MNHEY and CDR2 as SVGAGI. The CDR3 DNA sequence: TGTGCCAGCAGTTCGCTAGGACTAGCGGGGGACCTAATGAGGGCCCAGTACTTC. It encodes CASSSLGLAGDLMRAQYF.

V usage is TRBV5-1 and J usage is TRBJ2-3; D ambiguous. Germline CDR1 and CDR2: SGHRS and YFSETQ. The V end was cut by 0 bases, the J end by 1 base, with 9 bases between. The CDR3 has 15 residues. CDR3: CASSLGGSGTDTQYF. The CDR3 bases are TGCGCCAGCAGCTTGGGGGGTTCCGGCACAGATACGCAGTATTTT.

The table lists this clonotype with a few counts. The chain couples TRBV18 to TRBJ2-7; D ambiguous. Germline-derived CDR1 and CDR2 are KGHSH and LQKENI. Trimming shortened V by 2 bases and J by 2 bases, and 4 bases separated the two germline ends. The CDR3 extends over 12 amino acids. The CDR3 sequence: CASSPRTYEQYF. DNA of the CDR3: TGTGCCAGCTCACCAAGAACCTACGAGCAGTACTTC. The full variable domain, with the rest looked up from reference TRBV18 and TRBJ2-7, is NAGVMQNPRHLVRRRGQEARLRCSPMKGHSHVYWYRQLPEEGLKFMVYLQKENIIDESGMPKERFSAEFPKEGPSILRIQQVVRGDSAAYFCASSPRTYEQYFGPGTRLTVT.

This clonotype was observed a few times. J is TRBJ2-5 and V is TRBV30; 9 nucleotides agree with TRBD2. The CDR3 length is 14 residues. The trim removed 3 bases at V and 4 bases at J, leaving 6 bases unmatched. Germline assignment: CDR1 GTSNPN and CDR2 SVGIG (reference sequence). The CDR3 region is CAWSPGLAIETQYF. The CDR3 DNA is TGTGCCTGGAGCCCGGGACTAGCTATAGAGACCCAGTACTTC.

This clonotype was recorded a few times. The genes are TRBV11-2 and TRBJ1-1; the D is unclear. Trimming left V 5 bases short and J 0 bases short, with 10 bases between. The CDR3 extends over 14 amino acids. The germline V gene encodes CDR1 SGHAT and CDR2 FQNNGV. Written as DNA, the CDR3 is TGTGCCAGCAGCCCCCCCGGGATGAACACTGAAGCTTTCTTT. It specifies CASSPPGMNTEAFF.

The CDR3 DNA sequence: TGTGCCAGCAGTCCGACAGGGGGCTATGGCTACACCTTC. This translates into CASSPTGGYGYTF. The chain has TRBV7-2 and TRBJ1-2, with 9 nucleotides matching TRBD1. V lost 6 bases and J lost 4; bases outside the gene matches: 3. The CDR3 is made up of 13 amino acids. Germline V gives CDR1 SGHTA, CDR2 FQGNSA.

Many counts were recorded for this clonotype. The rearrangement links TRBV7-2 to TRBJ2-5, with a possible D match to TRBD2 (5 bases). Germline V lookup: CDR1 SGHTA, CDR2 FQGNSA. The CDR3 spans 13 residues. The V gene lost 5 bases and the J gene lost 5 bases, with 12 bases spanning the gap. CDR3: CASSPAGVETQYF. CDR3 nucleotides: TGTGCCAGCAGCCCAGCCGGGGTGGAGACCCAGTACTTC.

This clonotype was counted between two and nine times. Written as DNA, the CDR3 is TGCGCCAGCCGAGGGGGCAATGAAAAACTGTTTTTT. Protein: CASRGGNEKLFF. The gene calls are TRBV5-1 and TRBJ1-4; 7 bases are a match to TRBD1. J gave up 5 bases and V 7 bases, and 2 bases lay outside the gene matches. Germline CDR1 and CDR2: SGHRS and YFSETQ. The CDR3 covers 12 residues.

The genes are TRBV15 and TRBJ1-2; D perhaps matches TRBD1 (5 bases). Per germline, CDR1 LNHNV and CDR2 YYDKDF (reference sequence). Trimming left V 0 bases short and J 2 bases short, with 10 bases between. The CDR3 runs 15 residues. The CDR3: CATSRDQGENYGYTF. The CDR3 DNA reads as TGTGCCACCAGCAGAGATCAGGGTGAGAACTATGGCTACACCTTC.

This clonotype appeared many times. The chain has TRBV7-8 and TRBJ1-1; D is possibly TRBD1 (5 bases). CDR3 size: 16 residues. The V gene lost 3 bases and the J gene lost 2 bases, with 16 bases spanning the gap. Per the germline V gene, CDR1 is SGHVS and CDR2 is FQNEAQ. The CDR3 bases are TGTGCCAGCAGCTTGAAGGGGCCCAAATTTAACACTGAAGCTTTCTTT. As protein: CASSLKGPKFNTEAFF.

There are many counts of this clonotype. V and J are TRBV9 and TRBJ2-3; 15 nucleotides agree with TRBD2. The J segment lost 5 bases and the V segment lost 0 bases, leaving 10 bases of the junction unmatched. The CDR3 has 19 amino acids. CDR1 is SGDLS and CDR2 is YYNGEE in the germline V gene. In DNA, the CDR3 is TGTGCCAGCAGCGTAGCGCCCGGCCCGGGACTAGCGGGGGGAGATACGCAGTATTTT. As protein: CASSVAPGPGLAGGDTQYF.

This clonotype was seen more than once but under ten times. This rearrangement joins TRBV28 to TRBJ2-7, with 8 nucleotides matching TRBD2. The trim removed 5 bases at V and 5 bases at J, leaving 8 bases unmatched. In germline, CDR1 is MDHEN, CDR2 SYDVKM. This CDR3 contains 14 residues. This chain's CDR3 is CASSRSGSNHEQYF. The CDR3 DNA is TGTGCCAGCAGTCGAAGCGGGAGTAACCACGAGCAGTACTTC.

This clonotype occurred many times. The gene calls are TRBV7-6 and TRBJ2-3; no definite D call. The CDR3 spans 15 residues. From germline, CDR1 is SGHVS and CDR2 FNYEAQ. V lost 5 bases to trimming and J lost 5 bases, with 17 bases between them. CDR3 in DNA: TGTGCCAGCAGCGAGTTCGGCTCGCGCCAAGATACGCAGTATTTT. Its protein is CASSEFGSRQDTQYF.

The CDR3 here is CASSLAGTAKNIQYF. The CDR3 coding sequence is TGTGCCAGCAGCTTAGCCGGGACAGCCAAAAACATTCAGTACTTC. The chain employs TRBV7-2 and TRBJ2-4; TRBD1 or TRBD2 may be the D gene (5 bases each). This CDR3 spans 15 amino acids. Germline CDR1 reads SGHTA; CDR2 reads FQGNSA. With 0 bases removed from V and 0 bases from J, the gap between germline ends came to 6 bases.

This clonotype has only a few counts. The chain links TRBV6-1 to TRBJ1-5, with 12 bases lining up with TRBD1. Germline CDR1 is MNHNS and CDR2 is SASEGT. This CDR3 comprises 15 residues. After removal of 5 bases from V and 6 bases from J, the junction contained 5 bases not matched to a gene. CDR3 coding DNA: TGTGCCAGCAGTTGGGGACAGGGGGCGGTTCAGCCCCAGCATTTT. Residues: CASSWGQGAVQPQHF.

The chain employs TRBV19 and TRBJ2-6, with D possibly TRBD2 on 7 matching bases. Germline V CDR1 and CDR2: LNHDA, SQIVND (reference sequence). This CDR3 has 18 amino acids. V lost 8 bases to trimming and J lost 0 bases, with 20 bases between them. CDR3 bases: TGTGCCAGTTCGATGGGCGGGGGCTCAAGCTCTGGGGCCAACGTCCTGACTTTC. It yields the protein CASSMGGGSSSGANVLTF.

The chain uses TRBV29-1 and TRBJ2-5; 10 bases agree with TRBD1. The CDR3 length is 13 residues. CDR1 and CDR2 (germline): SQVTM, ANQGSEA. V was pared by 6 bases and J by 5 bases, with 6 bases of the junction left unmatched. The CDR3 spells CSVARTGGETQYF. For the CDR3, the DNA is TGCAGCGTCGCGCGGACAGGGGGTGAGACCCAGTACTTC.

The chain has TRBV6-5 and TRBJ2-4; 8 positions agree with TRBD1. CDR1 and CDR2 (germline): MNHEY, SVGAGI. This CDR3 spans 15 amino acids. Trimming removed 5 bases from V and 9 bases from J; junction bases left unmatched: 12. In DNA form, the CDR3 reads TGTGCCAGCAGTCCTCCCGGACAGGGACCAAGCATTCAGTACTTC. Its translation: CASSPPGQGPSIQYF.

This clonotype came up many times. The chain has TRBV5-1 and TRBJ2-2, with D possibly TRBD2 on 6 matching bases. Trimming removed 7 bases at V and 6 bases at J, with 13 bases between. The CDR3 is 13 residues long. In germline, CDR1 is SGHRS, CDR2 YFSETQ. CDR3: CASRGLVAGELFF. As DNA, the CDR3 is TGCGCCAGCCGGGGGTTGGTAGCCGGGGAGCTGTTTTTT.

This clonotype has a count of ten or more. The chain links TRBV4-1 to TRBJ2-5; 14 nucleotides match TRBD2. Trimming took 0 bases from V and 4 from J; bases not matched to a gene: 7. Germline V gene sequence: CDR1 MGHRA, CDR2 YSYEKL. The CDR3 runs to 18 residues. This CDR3 is CASSQDRGLAGGRETQYF. As DNA, the CDR3 is TGCGCCAGCAGCCAAGATCGCGGACTAGCGGGGGGAAGAGAGACCCAGTACTTC.

This rearrangement joins TRBV4-2 to TRBJ1-5; a possible D gene is TRBD1 (6 bases). The CDR3 length is 17 residues. The V and J ends lost 0 bases and 0 bases respectively, with 12 bases between them. The germline CDR1 and CDR2 sequences are LGHNA and YNFKEQ. The CDR3 nucleotides read TGTGCCAGCAGCCAAGATTGGGGGCGGCTTAGCAATCAGCCCCAGCATTTT. This translates into CASSQDWGRLSNQPQHF.

This clonotype appeared many times. This chain links TRBV5-5 with TRBJ2-1; 16 nucleotides match TRBD2. CDR3 length: 15 residues. J lost 11 bases, V lost 4 bases, and 6 bases had no gene match. In germline, CDR1 is SGHKS, CDR2 YYEKEE (reference sequence). The CDR3: CASSPGLAGGRKQFF. CDR3 DNA sequence: TGTGCCAGCAGCCCGGGACTAGCGGGAGGGAGAAAGCAGTTCTTC.

Regarding this clonotype: One base away lies a much larger clone, so this may be a sequencing read error. V is TRBV7-8 and J is TRBJ2-2; TRBD2 might be the D (5 bases). The CDR3 is 15 amino acids. Germline V gives CDR1 SGHVS, CDR2 FQNEAQ. V lost 5 bases and J 4 bases, leaving 14 bases between the germline ends. The CDR3 DNA sequence: TGTGCCAGCAGCCTTGGAATAGAGGGCACCGGGGAGCTGTTTTTT. It encodes CASSLGIEGTGELFF.

This clonotype showed up many times. The rearrangement uses TRBV4-2 and TRBJ2-7; TRBD1 aligns across 8 bases. V lost 4 bases and J lost 3; bases outside the gene matches: 11. Germline CDR1 LGHNA, CDR2 YNFKEQ. This CDR3 spans 16 amino acids. This chain's CDR3 is CASSPHGQGGIYEQYF. Written as DNA, the CDR3 is TGTGCCAGCAGCCCGCATGGACAGGGCGGGATCTACGAGCAGTACTTC.

This clonotype was observed many times. J is TRBJ2-4 and V is TRBV20-1; 8 nucleotides align to TRBD1. The J segment lost 6 bases and the V segment lost 0 bases, leaving 7 bases of the junction unmatched. CDR3 length: 15 amino acids. Germline lookup yields CDR1 DFQATT and CDR2 SNEGSKA (reference sequence). CDR3 DNA: TGCAGTGCTAGAGATGCCAGGGGGCACGGAAACATTCAGTACTTC. This gives the protein CSARDARGHGNIQYF.

This clonotype was observed at least ten times. The chain joins TRBV3-1 to TRBJ1-5; D not resolved. Trimming removed 1 base from V and 1 base from J, with 8 bases in between. This CDR3 spans 15 amino acids. CDR1 is LGHDT and CDR2 is YNNKEL in the germline V gene (reference sequence). DNA of the CDR3: TGTGCCAGCAGCCAAGTGTTCGGAAGCAATCAGCCCCAGCATTTT. This translates into CASSQVFGSNQPQHF.

A single count supports this clonotype. The J gene is TRBJ2-7, the V gene TRBV18, with D possibly TRBD1 on 5 matching bases. Germline V gene lookup returns CDR1 KGHSH and CDR2 LQKENI. The CDR3 loop spans 13 amino acids. The V gene lost 4 bases and the J gene lost 3 bases, with 10 bases spanning the gap. The CDR3 region is CASSQGRDYEQYV. CDR3 nucleotide sequence: TGTGCCAGCTCACAGGGCAGGGACTACGAGCAGTACGTC.

Many counts were recorded for this clonotype. The rearrangement uses TRBV9 and TRBJ2-5, with TRBD1 matching 10 bases. The junction had 10 bases not matched to a gene; V was cut back by 3 bases and J by 5 bases. This CDR3 comprises 16 residues. Per the germline V gene, CDR1 is SGDLS and CDR2 is YYNGEE. The CDR3 loop is CASSAVRQGAKETQYF. CDR3 coding DNA: TGTGCCAGCAGCGCCGTTCGACAGGGGGCGAAGGAGACCCAGTACTTC.

The sample holds many counts of this clonotype. The chain has TRBV7-9 and TRBJ2-5, with D tentatively TRBD1 (6 bases). CDR3 size: 17 residues. V dropped 1 base and J dropped 2 bases, with 17 bases sitting between them. Germline CDR1 reads SEHNR; CDR2 reads FQNEAQ (reference sequence). The CDR3 region is CASSLGGPPYLQETQYF. As DNA, the CDR3 is TGTGCCAGCAGCTTAGGGGGGCCACCTTACTTACAAGAGACCCAGTACTTC. Based on the CDR3 plus reference TRBV7-9 and TRBJ2-5, the full variable domain is DTGVSQNPRHKITKRGQNVTFRCDPISEHNRLYWYRQTLGQGPEFLTYFQNEAQLEKSRLLSDRFSAERPKGSFSTLEIQRTEQGDSAMYLCASSLGGPPYLQETQYFGPGTRLLVL.